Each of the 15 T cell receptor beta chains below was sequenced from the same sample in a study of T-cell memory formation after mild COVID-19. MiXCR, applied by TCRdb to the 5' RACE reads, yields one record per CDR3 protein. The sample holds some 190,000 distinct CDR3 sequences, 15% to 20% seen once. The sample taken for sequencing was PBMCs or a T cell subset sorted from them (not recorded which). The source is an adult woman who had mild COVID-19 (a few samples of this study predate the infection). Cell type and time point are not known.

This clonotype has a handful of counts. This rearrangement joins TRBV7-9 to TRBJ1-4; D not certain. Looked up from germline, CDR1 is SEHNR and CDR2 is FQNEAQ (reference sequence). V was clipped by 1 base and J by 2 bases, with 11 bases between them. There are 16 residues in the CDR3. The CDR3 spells CASSLVGRSTNEKLFF. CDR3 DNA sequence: TGTGCCAGCAGCTTAGTGGGGAGGAGCACTAATGAAAAACTGTTTTTT.

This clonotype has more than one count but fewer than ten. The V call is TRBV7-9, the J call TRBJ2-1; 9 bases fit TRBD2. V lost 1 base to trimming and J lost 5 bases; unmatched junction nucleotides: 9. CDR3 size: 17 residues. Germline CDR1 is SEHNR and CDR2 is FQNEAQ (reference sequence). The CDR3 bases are TGTGCCAGCAGCTTAGGGATTAGCGGGAGTAGAGACAATGAGCAGTTCTTC. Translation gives CASSLGISGSRDNEQFF.

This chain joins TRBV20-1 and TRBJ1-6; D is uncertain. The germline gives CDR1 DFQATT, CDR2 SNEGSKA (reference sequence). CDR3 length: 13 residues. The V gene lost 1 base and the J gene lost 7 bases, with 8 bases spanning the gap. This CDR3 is CSARATANSPLHF. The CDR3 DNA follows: TGCAGTGCTAGAGCTACAGCAAATTCACCCCTCCACTTT.

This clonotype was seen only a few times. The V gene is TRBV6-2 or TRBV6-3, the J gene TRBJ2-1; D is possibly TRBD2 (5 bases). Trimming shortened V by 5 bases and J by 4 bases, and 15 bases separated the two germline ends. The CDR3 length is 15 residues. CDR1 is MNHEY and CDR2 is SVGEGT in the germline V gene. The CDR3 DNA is TGTGCCAGCAGTACCAGACTACATTCTTACAATGAGCAGTTCTTC. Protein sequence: CASSTRLHSYNEQFF.

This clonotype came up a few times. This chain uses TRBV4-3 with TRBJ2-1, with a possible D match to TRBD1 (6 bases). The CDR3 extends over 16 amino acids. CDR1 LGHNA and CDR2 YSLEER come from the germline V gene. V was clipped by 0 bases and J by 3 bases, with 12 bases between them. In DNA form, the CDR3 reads TGCGCCAGCAGCCAAGATAGCCTAGGGGGCTACAATGAGCAGTTCTTC. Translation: CASSQDSLGGYNEQFF.

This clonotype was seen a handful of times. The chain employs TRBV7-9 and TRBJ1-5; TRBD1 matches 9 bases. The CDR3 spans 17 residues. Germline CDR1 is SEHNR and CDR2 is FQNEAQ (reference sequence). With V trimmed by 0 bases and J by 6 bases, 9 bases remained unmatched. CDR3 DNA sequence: TGTGCCAGCAGCTTAGCGCTAAGGACAGGGGTTTCTCAGCCCCAGCATTTT. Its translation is CASSLALRTGVSQPQHF. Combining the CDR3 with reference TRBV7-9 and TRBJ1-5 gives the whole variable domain DTGVSQNPRHKITKRGQNVTFRCDPISEHNRLYWYRQTLGQGPEFLTYFQNEAQLEKSRLLSDRFSAERPKGSFSTLEIQRTEQGDSAMYLCASSLALRTGVSQPQHFGDGTRLSIL.

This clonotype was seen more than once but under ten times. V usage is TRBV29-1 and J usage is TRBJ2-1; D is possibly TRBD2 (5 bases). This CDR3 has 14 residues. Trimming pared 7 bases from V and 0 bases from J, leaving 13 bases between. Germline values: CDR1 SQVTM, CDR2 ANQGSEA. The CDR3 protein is CSARLYLSYNEQFF. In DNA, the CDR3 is TGCAGCGCTCGACTATACCTCTCCTACAATGAGCAGTTCTTC.

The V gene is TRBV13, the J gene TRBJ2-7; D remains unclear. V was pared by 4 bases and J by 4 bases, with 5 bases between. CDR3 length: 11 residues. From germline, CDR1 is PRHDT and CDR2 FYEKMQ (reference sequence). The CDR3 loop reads CASSSRYEQYF. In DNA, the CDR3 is TGTGCCAGCAGCTCTCGTTACGAGCAGTACTTC.

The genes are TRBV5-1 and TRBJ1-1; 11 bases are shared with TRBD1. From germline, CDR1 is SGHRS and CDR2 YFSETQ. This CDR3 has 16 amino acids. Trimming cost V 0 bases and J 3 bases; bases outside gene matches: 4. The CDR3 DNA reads TGCGCCAGCAGCTTGGTGCCGGGACAGGGGGACACTGAAGCTTTCTTT. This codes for CASSLVPGQGDTEAFF.

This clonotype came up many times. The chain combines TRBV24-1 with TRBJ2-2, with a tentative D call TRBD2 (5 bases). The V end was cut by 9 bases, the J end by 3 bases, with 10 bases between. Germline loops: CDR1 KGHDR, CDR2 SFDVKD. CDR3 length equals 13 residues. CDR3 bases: TGTGCCACCTCGTTCGGGGACACCGGGGAGCTGTTTTTT. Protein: CATSFGDTGELFF.

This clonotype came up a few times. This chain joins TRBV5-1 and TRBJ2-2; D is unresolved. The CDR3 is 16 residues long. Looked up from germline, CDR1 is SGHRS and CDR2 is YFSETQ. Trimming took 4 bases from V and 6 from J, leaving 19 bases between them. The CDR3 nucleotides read TGCGCCAGCAGCCCCCGGGTGGGGTACGAGGCCGGGGAGCTGTTTTTT. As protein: CASSPRVGYEAGELFF.

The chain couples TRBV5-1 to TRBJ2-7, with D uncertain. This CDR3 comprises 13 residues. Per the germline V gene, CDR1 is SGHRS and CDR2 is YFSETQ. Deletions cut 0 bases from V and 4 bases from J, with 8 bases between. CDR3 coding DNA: TGCGCCAGCAGCTTGGGGTTCGGGTACGAGCAGTACTTC. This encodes CASSLGFGYEQYF.

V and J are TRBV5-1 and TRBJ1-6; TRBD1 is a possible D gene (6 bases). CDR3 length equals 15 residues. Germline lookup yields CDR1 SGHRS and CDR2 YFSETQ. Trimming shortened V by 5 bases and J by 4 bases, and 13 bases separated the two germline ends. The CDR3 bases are TGCGCCAGCAGGGAAGGGGGTAGTTATAATTCACCCCTCCACTTT. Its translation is CASREGGSYNSPLHF.

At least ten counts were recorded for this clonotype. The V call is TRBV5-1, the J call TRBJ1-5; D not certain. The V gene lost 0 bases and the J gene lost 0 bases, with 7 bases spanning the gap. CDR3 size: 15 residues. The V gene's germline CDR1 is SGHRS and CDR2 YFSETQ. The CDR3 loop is CASSLEGYSNQPQHF. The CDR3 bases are TGCGCCAGCAGCTTGGAAGGGTATAGCAATCAGCCCCAGCATTTT.

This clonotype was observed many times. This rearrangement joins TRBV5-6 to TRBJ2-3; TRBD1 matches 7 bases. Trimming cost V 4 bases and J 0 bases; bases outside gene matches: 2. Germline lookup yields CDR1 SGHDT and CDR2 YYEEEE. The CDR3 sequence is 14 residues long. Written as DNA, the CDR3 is TGTGCCAGCAGCCCAGGGGGAAGCACAGATACGCAGTATTTT. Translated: CASSPGGSTDTQYF.